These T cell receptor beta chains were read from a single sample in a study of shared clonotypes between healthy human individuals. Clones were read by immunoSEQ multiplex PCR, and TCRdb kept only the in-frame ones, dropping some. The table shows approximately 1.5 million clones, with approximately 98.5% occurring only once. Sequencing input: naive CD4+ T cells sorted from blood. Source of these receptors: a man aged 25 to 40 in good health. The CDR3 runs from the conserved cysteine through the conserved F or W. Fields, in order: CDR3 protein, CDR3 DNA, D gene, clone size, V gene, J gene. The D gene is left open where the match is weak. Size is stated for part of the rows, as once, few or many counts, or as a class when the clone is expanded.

CASQAWGLGNTIYF	TGTGCCAGCCAAGCGTGGGGCCTGGGAAACACCATATATTTT	-	-	TRBV14	TRBJ1-3
CASSLGRLVGEKLFF	TGTGCCAGCAGCTTAGGTCGCTTGGTGGGTGAAAAACTGTTTTTT	-	once	TRBV7-7	TRBJ1-4
CAWTYSGTGRYGYTF	TGTGCCTGGACCTATTCCGGGACAGGGAGATATGGCTACACCTTC	TRBD1	-	TRBV30	TRBJ1-2
CASSHGTPRTYEQYF	TGTGCCAGCAGTCATGGGACACCGAGGACCTACGAGCAGTACTTC	-	-	TRBV14	TRBJ2-7
CASSYSSARSYEQYF	TGTGCCAGCAGTTACTCGTCGGCCAGGTCCTACGAGCAGTACTTC	-	-	TRBV6-6	TRBJ2-7
CASSSLRTGSYGYTF	TGTGCCAGCAGTTCCCTCCGGACAGGCTCCTATGGCTACACCTTC	TRBD1	-	TRBV6-6	TRBJ1-2
CASSVRGGGAGANVLTF	TGTGCCAGCAGCGTAAGGGGAGGGGGCGCTGGGGCCAACGTCCTGACTTTC	-	-	TRBV9	TRBJ2-6
CASSFGAKNIQYF	TGTGCCAGCAGCTTTGGAGCCAAAAACATTCAGTACTTC	-	-	TRBV7-2	TRBJ2-4
CASSLVGAGKQYF	TGTGCCAGCAGCTTAGTAGGGGCGGGGAAACAGTACTTC	-	-	TRBV13	TRBJ2-7
CASSDPGGASYEQYF	TGTGCCAGCAGTGACCCCGGGGGGGCCTCCTACGAGCAGTACTTC	TRBD2	-	TRBV25-1	TRBJ2-7
CAISETVLQPQHF	TGTGCCATCAGTGAGACAGTGCTACAGCCCCAGCATTTT	-	-	TRBV10-3	TRBJ1-5
CASSQNWETQYF	TGTGCCAGCAGCCAAAACTGGGAGACCCAGTACTTC	-	-	TRBV5-5	TRBJ2-5
CASSPLAGGSTSTDTQYF	TGTGCCAGCAGCCCCCTAGCGGGAGGCTCCACTAGCACAGATACGCAGTATTTT	TRBD2	-	TRBV7-6	TRBJ2-3
CATSRHNTGTDTQYF	TGTGCCACCAGCAGACATAATACAGGCACAGATACGCAGTATTTT	-	-	TRBV15	TRBJ2-3
CASSQEVLAENNEQFF	TGTGCCAGCAGCCAAGAAGTACTAGCGGAAAACAATGAGCAGTTCTTC	TRBD2	-	TRBV14	TRBJ2-1
CASSLGHGEKLFF	TGTGCCAGCAGCTTAGGACATGGTGAAAAACTGTTTTTT	-	-	TRBV7-2	TRBJ1-4
CASSTTGAEQYF	TGTGCCAGCAGCACGACAGGGGCCGAGCAGTACTTC	TRBD1	-	TRBV27	TRBJ2-7